The 32 T cell receptor beta chains in this list originate from one sample, sequenced in a study of blood T cell repertoires in COVID-19. Measured with immunoSEQ multiplex PCR; TCRdb has only the in-frame clones, and not every one. The data show around 200,000 clones, with around 88% seen just once and roughly 2.9% held by the top ten. Sequencing was carried out using peripheral blood. The receptors were gathered from a man in his fifties or sixties with active or convalescent COVID-19.

This clone is a singleton in its sample. The chain uses TRBV28 and TRBJ2-7; 8 nucleotides align to TRBD1. The germline CDR1 and CDR2 sequences are MDHEN and SYDVKM. The CDR3 covers 16 residues. With 6 bases clipped from V and 3 bases from J, the junction kept 13 bases outside the gene matches. The CDR3 DNA is TGTGCCAGCAGGATCGGGCGAGGACAGGGTCTCTACGAGCAGTACTTC. Amino acid sequence: CASRIGRGQGLYEQYF.

This chain joins TRBV4-2 and TRBJ2-7; 7 bases are shared with TRBD2. V lost 1 base, J lost 3 bases, and 6 bases stayed unmatched. The germline gives CDR1 LGHNA, CDR2 YNFKEQ. The CDR3 covers 15 residues. The chain's CDR3 is CASSQVGSSGYEQYF. The CDR3 nucleotides are TGTGCCAGCAGCCAAGTAGGATCTAGCGGCTACGAGCAGTACTTC.

In its sample, this clone was seen once. This rearrangement joins TRBV4-1 to TRBJ1-2; a possible D gene is TRBD1 (5 bases). This CDR3 comprises 16 residues. CDR1 and CDR2 from the germline V gene are MGHRA and YSYEKL. Between the trimmed V and J ends, which lost 0 bases and 4 bases, there was a span of 15 bases. CDR3: CASSQDSRGIFYGYTF. CDR3 coding DNA: TGCGCCAGCAGCCAAGATAGTAGGGGAATCTTCTATGGCTACACCTTC.

This clone was observed a few times. The genes are TRBV19 and TRBJ1-2; 7 bases are a match to TRBD1. This CDR3 region has 15 residues. V dropped 7 bases and J dropped 8; count of bases not matched to a gene: 16. Germline assignment: CDR1 LNHDA and CDR2 SQIVND (reference sequence). CDR3 protein: CASTDIPQGGEGYTF. The CDR3 region has the DNA TGTGCCAGTACCGATATCCCCCAGGGGGGCGAGGGCTACACCTTC.

The chain joins TRBV7-9 to TRBJ1-1; 7 bases match TRBD1. This CDR3 region has 14 residues. The ends lost 10 bases at V and 0 bases at J; junction bases unmatched: 8. CDR1 is SEHNR and CDR2 is FQNEAQ in the germline V gene (reference sequence). In DNA, the CDR3 is TGTGCCACCATTGGGACAGCCATGAACACTGAAGCTTTCTTT. It yields the protein CATIGTAMNTEAFF.

The chain carries TRBV3-1 (or the pseudogene TRBV3-2) and TRBJ1-2; TRBD1 aligns across 7 bases. The junction had 7 bases not matched to a gene; V was cut back by 3 bases and J by 6 bases. Germline CDR1 reads LGHDT; CDR2 reads YNNKEL (reference sequence). The CDR3 consists of 14 residues. The CDR3 sequence: CASSQMGQINGYTF. In DNA, the CDR3 is TGTGCCAGCAGCCAGATGGGACAGATTAATGGCTACACCTTC.

The CDR3 here is CASALDSLNTQYF. The CDR3 DNA sequence: TGCGCCAGCGCCCTTGACAGCCTAAATACGCAGTATTTT. The chain couples TRBV4-1 to TRBJ2-3; D is perhaps TRBD1 (5 bases). V was cut by 8 bases and J by 7 bases, with 16 bases left in between. The CDR3 loop spans 13 amino acids. Germline V CDR1 and CDR2: MGHRA, YSYEKL.

This sequence joins TRBV6-5 and TRBJ2-7, with D tentatively TRBD2 (6 bases). The V gene lost 5 bases and the J gene lost 3 bases, with 11 bases spanning the gap. Germline V gene data show CDR1 as MNHEY and CDR2 as SVGAGI. There are 13 residues in the CDR3. CDR3 residues: CASSPGSLYEQYF. The CDR3 DNA is TGTGCCAGCAGTCCCGGGAGTCTCTACGAGCAGTACTTC.

This chain joins TRBV19 and TRBJ1-1; 8 bases agree with TRBD1. Germline trimming cut 9 bases from V and 10 bases from J; bases unmatched to any gene: 19. CDR1 is LNHDA, CDR2 SQIVND, per germline (reference sequence). CDR3 size: 15 residues. The CDR3 protein is CASEPPGQDSASAFF. CDR3 in DNA: TGTGCCAGCGAACCCCCGGGACAGGACTCAGCATCAGCTTTCTTT.

The gene calls are TRBV15 and TRBJ2-3, with 9 bases fitting TRBD1. The CDR3 sequence is 16 residues long. CDR1 and CDR2 (germline): LNHNV, YYDKDF (reference sequence). The junction had 10 bases not matched to a gene; V was cut back by 5 bases and J by 4 bases. The CDR3 sequence is CATSRYPGQGPDTQYF. CDR3 nucleotides: TGTGCCACCAGCCGGTACCCGGGACAGGGACCAGATACGCAGTATTTT. The variable domain in full, with the rest retrieved from reference TRBV15 and TRBJ2-3, is DAMVIQNPRYQVTQFGKPVTLSCSQTLNHNVMYWYQQKSSQAPKLLFHYYDKDFNNEADTPDNFQSRRPNTSFCFLDIRSPGLGDTAMYLCATSRYPGQGPDTQYFGPGTRLTVL.

The chain combines TRBV7-2 with TRBJ2-7; 12 nucleotides line up with TRBD1. The CDR3 extends over 17 amino acids. Germline assignment: CDR1 SGHTA and CDR2 FQGNSA. Unmatched junction bases numbered 12, after V lost 5 bases and J lost 4 bases. CDR3 bases: TGTGCCAGCAGCGGGGACAGGGGGCACTTCGGTCGGTACGAGCAGTACTTC. Translation: CASSGDRGHFGRYEQYF.

This chain joins TRBV7-2 and TRBJ1-1, with D unclear. Trimming cost V 0 bases and J 5 bases, with 10 bases left between them. This CDR3 has 14 residues. Germline CDR1 reads SGHTA; CDR2 reads FQGNSA. This chain's CDR3 is CASSLARRETEAFF. The CDR3 nucleotides are TGTGCCAGCAGCTTAGCGCGTAGGGAGACTGAAGCTTTCTTT.

V gene TRBV5-4 combines with J gene TRBJ1-2; the match to TRBD1 covers 7 bases. This CDR3 is 16 amino acids long. Germline V lookup: CDR1 SGHNT, CDR2 YYREEE (reference sequence). Trimming took 3 bases from V and 1 from J; bases not matched to a gene: 9. The chain's CDR3 is CASSSGQPLGNYGYTF. In DNA, the CDR3 is TGTGCCAGCAGCTCGGGACAGCCCCTTGGTAACTATGGCTACACCTTC.

V usage is TRBV28 and J usage is TRBJ2-3, with TRBD2 identical over 9 bases. Germline V gene lookup returns CDR1 MDHEN and CDR2 SYDVKM. The CDR3 length is 16 residues. Unmatched junction bases numbered 5, after V lost 3 bases and J lost 1 base. CDR3 coding DNA: TGTGCCAGCAGTTTTTCAGCGGGAGGAGGCACAGATACGCAGTATTTT. The encoded protein is CASSFSAGGGTDTQYF.

The chain carries TRBV27 and TRBJ1-5; 7 nucleotides line up with TRBD1. Germline V gene data show CDR1 as MNHEY and CDR2 as SMNVEV (reference sequence). This CDR3 spans 12 amino acids. V lost 8 bases, J lost 6 bases, and 4 bases stayed unmatched. The CDR3 spells CASRQGGQPQHF. In nucleotides, the CDR3 is TGTGCCAGCCGACAGGGAGGTCAGCCCCAGCATTTT.

This chain joins TRBV24-1 and TRBJ2-2; TRBD2 matches 14 bases. Losses at the gene ends were 5 bases for V and 9 bases for J; bases not matched to a gene: 4. Germline CDR1 is KGHDR and CDR2 is SFDVKD. This CDR3 region has 15 residues. Here the CDR3 reads CATSAGTSGSRELFF. The CDR3 nucleotides are TGTGCCACCAGTGCCGGGACTAGCGGGAGCCGGGAGCTGTTTTTT.

The CDR3 bases are TGTGCCACCAGTGACCCTAGCGGCACAGATACGCAGTATTTT. Translated: CATSDPSGTDTQYF. This sequence joins TRBV24-1 and TRBJ2-3; D perhaps matches TRBD2 (6 bases). V lost 4 bases, J lost 1 base, and 8 bases lay in between. The CDR3 has 14 amino acids. The germline V gene has CDR1 KGHDR and CDR2 SFDVKD.

This chain links TRBV5-1 with TRBJ2-6; no clear D. The CDR3 has 15 amino acids. Trimming shortened V by 0 bases and J by 0 bases, and 4 bases separated the two germline ends. CDR1 and CDR2 from the germline V gene are SGHRS and YFSETQ. The CDR3 DNA sequence: TGCGCCAGCAGCTTGGTGCGCTCTGGGGCCAACGTCCTGACTTTC. Translating it yields CASSLVRSGANVLTF.

This clone was seen a handful of times. The chain uses TRBV30 and TRBJ2-1; 8 bases agree with TRBD2. Germline assignment: CDR1 GTSNPN and CDR2 SVGIG (reference sequence). This CDR3 region has 15 residues. The junction had 10 bases not matched to a gene; V was cut back by 1 base and J by 8 bases. In DNA form, the CDR3 reads TGTGCCTGGAGTGCGTATAGCGGGGCAGGAGATGAGCAGTTCTTC. It is translated as CAWSAYSGAGDEQFF.

This chain connects TRBV18 to TRBJ2-1, with D tentatively TRBD1 (6 bases). The CDR3 is 17 amino acids. Between the trimmed V and J ends, which lost 0 bases and 2 bases, there was a span of 14 bases. Germline CDR1 is KGHSH and CDR2 is LQKENI. This CDR3 is CASSPPNRASPYNEQFF. CDR3 bases: TGTGCCAGCTCACCACCAAACAGGGCCTCCCCCTACAATGAGCAGTTCTTC.

The chain carries TRBV28 and TRBJ1-1; D is possibly TRBD1 (5 bases). In germline, CDR1 is MDHEN, CDR2 SYDVKM. CDR3 length equals 15 residues. V was cut by 8 bases and J by 5 bases, with 21 bases left in between. The CDR3 DNA is TGTGCCAGCCACGAGCCCAGGGAAACGGAGACTGAAGCTTTCTTT. The encoded protein is CASHEPRETETEAFF.

The rearrangement joins TRBV19 to TRBJ1-1, with 7 positions matching TRBD1. Germline lookup yields CDR1 LNHDA and CDR2 SQIVND (reference sequence). There are 11 residues in the CDR3. Germline trimming cut 11 bases from V and 11 bases from J; bases unmatched to any gene: 11. The CDR3 protein is CAVKGRGLAFF. The CDR3 DNA reads TGTGCCGTTAAAGGTAGGGGGCTCGCTTTCTTT.

This clone was seen a single time. CDR3: CASSYGRAPRENEQYF. The CDR3 DNA is TGTGCCAGCAGTTATGGGAGGGCACCCAGAGAAAACGAGCAGTACTTC. This rearrangement joins TRBV6-5 to TRBJ2-7; 7 nucleotides match TRBD2. CDR1 is MNHEY, CDR2 SVGAGI, per germline. The CDR3 is 16 residues long. The ends lost 3 bases at V and 5 bases at J; junction bases unmatched: 13.

The chain recombines TRBV30 with TRBJ2-2; 9 bases are shared with TRBD2. CDR1 is GTSNPN and CDR2 is SVGIG in the germline V gene (reference sequence). The CDR3 covers 16 residues. After removal of 5 bases from V and 0 bases from J, the junction contained 7 bases not matched to a gene. The CDR3 spells CAWAPGLAPNTGELFF. The DNA of the CDR3 is TGTGCCTGGGCCCCGGGACTAGCACCGAACACCGGGGAGCTGTTTTTT.

V gene TRBV18 combines with J gene TRBJ1-4; a weak D match, TRBD1 (5 bases). V gave up 2 bases and J gave up 8 bases, with 9 bases separating them. The CDR3 consists of 13 residues. The germline V gene has CDR1 KGHSH and CDR2 LQKENI. CDR3 DNA sequence: TGTGCCAGCTCACCAGAGGGGAGGGAAAAACTGTTTTTT. Translating it yields CASSPEGREKLFF.

The V gene is TRBV5-1, the J gene TRBJ1-2; D may be TRBD1 (6 bases). Germline CDR1 SGHRS, CDR2 YFSETQ. The CDR3 has 13 amino acids. V was trimmed by 4 bases and J by 4 bases, leaving 11 bases between them. CDR3 DNA sequence: TGCGCCAGCAGCCCCGGGACATCCTATGGCTACACCTTC. Amino acids: CASSPGTSYGYTF.

The chain links TRBV7-3 to TRBJ1-2, with D uncertain. This CDR3 spans 13 amino acids. Germline CDR1 SGHTA, CDR2 FQGTGA. The germline V and J ends were trimmed by 5 bases and 3 bases, with 10 bases remaining between them. The CDR3 nucleotides are TGTGCCAGCAGCCCCCAGGTAGACTATGGCTACACCTTC. Protein product: CASSPQVDYGYTF. Drawing the rest from reference TRBV7-3 and TRBJ1-2, the complete variable domain is GAGVSQTPSNKVTEKGKYVELRCDPISGHTALYWYRQSLGQGPEFLIYFQGTGAADDSGLPNDRFFAVRPEGSVSTLKIQRTERGDSAVYLCASSPQVDYGYTFGSGTRLTVV.

V gene TRBV19 combines with J gene TRBJ2-1; 7 bases line up with TRBD1. Germline values: CDR1 LNHDA, CDR2 SQIVND (reference sequence). The CDR3 covers 13 residues. The J segment lost 9 bases and the V segment lost 3 bases, leaving 5 bases of the junction unmatched. The CDR3 sequence: CASSILTGVEQFF. DNA for the CDR3: TGTGCCAGTAGTATCCTAACAGGGGTTGAGCAGTTCTTC.

The V and J genes are TRBV11-2 and TRBJ2-3; D remains ambiguous. The CDR3 length is 12 residues. V lost 2 bases and J lost 5, with 5 bases in between. In germline, CDR1 is SGHAT, CDR2 FQNNGV. The CDR3 DNA is TGTGCCAGCAGCTTATCCCTAGATACGCAGTATTTT. Protein: CASSLSLDTQYF.

V gene TRBV3-1 (or the pseudogene TRBV3-2) combines with J gene TRBJ1-2, with D maybe TRBD1 (6 bases). The CDR3 contains 16 residues. Germline CDR1 is LGHDT and CDR2 is YNNKEL (reference sequence). V lost 4 bases to trimming and J lost 4 bases, with 19 bases between them. The chain's CDR3 is CASSRTTGGSAYGYTF. DNA for the CDR3: TGTGCCAGCAGCCGCACAACGGGGGGCTCCGCCTATGGCTACACCTTC.

This chain joins TRBV5-1 and TRBJ1-5, with TRBD1 matching over 7 bases. V was clipped by 4 bases and J by 2 bases; unmatched bases: 6. CDR1 and CDR2 (germline): SGHRS, YFSETQ. The CDR3 loop spans 15 amino acids. In DNA, the CDR3 is TGCGCCAGCAGCCTCGTCACAGGGGGCAATCAGCCCCAGCATTTT. It translates to CASSLVTGGNQPQHF.

The chain joins TRBV5-1 to TRBJ2-1; TRBD2 matches at 13 bases. Germline lookup yields CDR1 SGHRS and CDR2 YFSETQ. The CDR3 covers 18 residues. Losses at the gene ends were 2 bases for V and 8 bases for J; bases not matched to a gene: 13. This chain's CDR3 is CASSLGTSGNLKTYEQFF. CDR3 in DNA: TGCGCCAGCAGCTTAGGGACTAGCGGGAACCTAAAAACATATGAGCAGTTCTTC. Full variable domain (missing parts from reference TRBV5-1 and TRBJ2-1): KAGVTQTPRYLIKTRGQQVTLSCSPISGHRSVSWYQQTPGQGLQFLFEYFSETQRNKGNFPGRFSGRQFSNSRSEMNVSTLELGDSALYLCASSLGTSGNLKTYEQFFGPGTRLTVL.